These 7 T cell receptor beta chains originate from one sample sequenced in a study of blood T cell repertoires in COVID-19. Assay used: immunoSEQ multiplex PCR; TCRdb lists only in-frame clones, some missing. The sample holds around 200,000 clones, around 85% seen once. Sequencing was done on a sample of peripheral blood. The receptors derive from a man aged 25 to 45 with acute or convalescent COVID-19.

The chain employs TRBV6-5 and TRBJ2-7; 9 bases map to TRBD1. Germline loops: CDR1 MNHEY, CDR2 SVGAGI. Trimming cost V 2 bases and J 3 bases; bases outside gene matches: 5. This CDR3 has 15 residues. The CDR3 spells CASSYEGQGLYEQYF. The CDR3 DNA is TGTGCCAGCAGTTACGAGGGACAGGGACTCTACGAGCAGTACTTC.

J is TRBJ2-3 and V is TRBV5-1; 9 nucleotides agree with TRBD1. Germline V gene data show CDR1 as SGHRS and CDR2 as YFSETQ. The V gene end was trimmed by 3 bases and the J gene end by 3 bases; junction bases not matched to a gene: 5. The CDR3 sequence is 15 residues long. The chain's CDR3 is CASSYGTGKTDTQYF. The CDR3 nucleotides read TGCGCCAGCAGCTACGGGACAGGGAAAACAGATACGCAGTATTTT.

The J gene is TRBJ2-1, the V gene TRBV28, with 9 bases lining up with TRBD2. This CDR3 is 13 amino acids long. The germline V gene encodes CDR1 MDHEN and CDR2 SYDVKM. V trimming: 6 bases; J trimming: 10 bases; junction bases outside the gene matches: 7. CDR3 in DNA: TGTGCCAGCAGGCCGGGACTAGCTGGCGAGCAGTTCTTC. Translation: CASRPGLAGEQFF. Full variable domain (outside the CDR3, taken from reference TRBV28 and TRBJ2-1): DVKVTQSSRYLVKRTGEKVFLECVQDMDHENMFWYRQDPGLGLRLIYFSYDVKMKEKGDIPEGYSVSREKKERFSLILESASTNQTSMYLCASRPGLAGEQFFGPGTRLTVL.

This chain's CDR3 is CASGPRDTEAFF. The CDR3 bases are TGTGCTAGTGGTCCCAGGGACACTGAAGCTTTCTTT. The chain carries TRBV12-5 and TRBJ1-1; possibly TRBD1 for D (5 bases). CDR1 LGHNT and CDR2 FRNRAP come from the germline V gene. The ends were cut back, 5 bases at V and 3 bases at J, with 7 bases in the middle. This CDR3 is 12 amino acids long.

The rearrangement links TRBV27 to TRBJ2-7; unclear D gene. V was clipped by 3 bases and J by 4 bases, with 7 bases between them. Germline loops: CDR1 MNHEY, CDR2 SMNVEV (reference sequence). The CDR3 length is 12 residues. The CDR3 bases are TGTGCCAGCAGTTTCCTCCTATACGAGCAGTACTTC. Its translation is CASSFLLYEQYF.

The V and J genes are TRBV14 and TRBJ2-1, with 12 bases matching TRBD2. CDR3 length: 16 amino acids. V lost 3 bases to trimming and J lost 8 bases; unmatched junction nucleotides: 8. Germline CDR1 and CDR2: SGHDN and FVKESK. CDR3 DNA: TGTGCCAGCAGCCATAGACTAGCGGGAGTTGGGCATGAGCAGTTCTTC. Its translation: CASSHRLAGVGHEQFF. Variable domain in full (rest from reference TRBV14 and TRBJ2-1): EAGVTQFPSHSVIEKGQTVTLRCDPISGHDNLYWYRRVMGKEIKFLLHFVKESKQDESGMPNNRFLAERTGGTYSTLKVQPAELEDSGVYFCASSHRLAGVGHEQFFGPGTRLTVL.

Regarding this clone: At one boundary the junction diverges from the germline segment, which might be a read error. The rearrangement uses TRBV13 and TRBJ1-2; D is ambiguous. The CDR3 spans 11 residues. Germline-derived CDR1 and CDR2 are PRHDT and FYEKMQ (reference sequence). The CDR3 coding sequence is TGTGCCAGCAGCTTAGACTACGGCTACACCTTC. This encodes CASSLDYGYTF.